What follows are 30 T cell receptor beta chains derived from one specimen sequenced in a study of T-cell reconstitution after alpha-beta-depleted transplantation in children (dated by TCRdb to 2016 to 2017). Libraries were prepared through PCR. These reads were obtained on an Illumina HiSeq 2500. Molecular barcoding was employed in the preparation of TCR libraries, with unique molecular identifiers being used to normalize TCRbeta repertoire quantification. Through fastp at Q25 and MiXCR, TCRdb rebuilt clones from the public reads, retaining in-frame beta chains. Rows are combined by CDR3 protein, so each entry shows the most common genes and DNA. Within this sample are 600,000 or so distinct CDR3 sequences, with more than 20% of them counted one time only. The ten largest make up less than 15% of the sample. According to the study, the label for this sample's treatment or condition signals: allogeneic hematopoietic cell transplantation with graft depleted of TCRalphabeta T cells and CD19 B cells.

This specimen consisted of PBMCs, mostly from graft donor cells, obtained 360 days after TCRalphabeta/CD19-depleted stem cell transplant. The receptor set was obtained from a boy younger than two who had a stem cell transplant for acute myeloid leukemia, so the T cells may come from the graft donor.

The V call is TRBV6-1, the J call TRBJ1-4; D ambiguous. The CDR3 is 13 amino acids. Trimming cost V 8 bases and J 4 bases, with 11 bases left between them. Germline-derived CDR1 and CDR2 are MNHNS and SASEGT. This CDR3 reads CASQGVSNEKLFF. The DNA of the CDR3 is TGTGCCAGCCAAGGAGTTAGTAATGAAAAACTGTTTTTT.

This clonotype was seen more than once but under ten times. The rearrangement uses TRBV10-3 and TRBJ2-7, with D unclear. The germline CDR1 and CDR2 sequences are ENHRY and SYGVKD. V shed 4 bases and J shed 5 bases, with 6 bases lying between them. The CDR3 consists of 11 residues. As DNA, the CDR3 is TGTGCCATCAGTGTAGGCCACGAGCAGTACTTC. It is translated as CAISVGHEQYF.

The chain couples TRBV19 to TRBJ2-3; a possible D gene is TRBD1 (6 bases). V was clipped by 2 bases and J by 2 bases, with 8 bases between them. The V gene's germline CDR1 is LNHDA and CDR2 SQIVND (reference sequence). The CDR3 is 14 residues long. The chain's CDR3 is CASSIWTATDTQYF. The CDR3, as DNA: TGTGCCAGTAGTATATGGACAGCCACAGATACGCAGTATTTT.

This clonotype was seen a handful of times. The chain recombines TRBV20-1 with TRBJ2-3; 12 bases map to TRBD1. This CDR3 spans 15 amino acids. Germline V CDR1 and CDR2: DFQATT, SNEGSKA (reference sequence). The V and J ends lost 8 bases and 4 bases, in that order; junction bases with no gene match: 10. CDR3 DNA sequence: TGCAGTCTTAATCCGGGACAGGGGGCGTCAGATACGCAGTATTTT. The encoded protein is CSLNPGQGASDTQYF.

The rearrangement links TRBV20-1 to TRBJ2-2, with D perhaps TRBD1 (5 bases). Germline CDR1 is DFQATT and CDR2 is SNEGSKA (reference sequence). The CDR3 consists of 14 residues. The V gene lost 2 bases and the J gene lost 3 bases, with 10 bases spanning the gap. The CDR3 region has the DNA TGCAGTGCTAGACGCAGGGCTGACACCGGGGAGCTGTTTTTT. Translation: CSARRRADTGELFF.

At least ten counts were recorded for this clonotype. V usage is TRBV7-9 and J usage is TRBJ2-6; 7 bases line up with TRBD1. The CDR3 extends over 16 amino acids. CDR1 is SEHNR, CDR2 FQNEAQ, per germline (reference sequence). V trimming: 5 bases; J trimming: 0 bases; junction bases outside the gene matches: 4. CDR3 DNA sequence: TGTGCCAGCAGCGACAGGGAGAGCTCTGGGGCCAACGTCCTGACTTTC. Its protein product is CASSDRESSGANVLTF.

This clonotype was recorded many times. The CDR3 DNA sequence: TGCAGTGCCGCCCAGAGGACAGTGACCTACGAGCAGTACGTC. Encoded protein: CSAAQRTVTYEQYV. The chain links TRBV20-1 to TRBJ2-7; a weak D match, TRBD1 (6 bases). Germline V gives CDR1 DFQATT, CDR2 SNEGSKA (reference sequence). Between the trimmed V and J ends, which lost 6 bases and 2 bases, there was a span of 17 bases. CDR3 length: 14 residues.

In its sample, this clonotype was seen many times. This chain uses TRBV5-5 with TRBJ2-5; D remains ambiguous. Germline CDR1 reads SGHKS; CDR2 reads YYEKEE (reference sequence). V dropped 4 bases and J dropped 5 bases, with 9 bases sitting between them. The CDR3 totals 12 residues. CDR3 protein: CASSTHGETQYF. DNA for the CDR3: TGTGCCAGCAGCACGCACGGGGAGACCCAGTACTTC.

This sequence joins TRBV27 and TRBJ2-1, with D unclear. Germline CDR1 and CDR2: MNHEY and SMNVEV (reference sequence). Trimming cost V 2 bases and J 10 bases, with 12 bases left between them. The CDR3 extends over 13 amino acids. The CDR3 DNA reads TGTGCCAGCAGTTTACTTGGGTCGGAAGAGCAGTTCTTC. Its protein product is CASSLLGSEEQFF.

This clonotype showed up many times. The chain is built from TRBV6-5 and TRBJ2-2, with 9 bases that match TRBD1. The V and J ends lost 6 bases and 6 bases, in that order; junction bases with no gene match: 5. The CDR3 is 14 residues long. Germline V gene sequence: CDR1 MNHEY, CDR2 SVGAGI. The CDR3 spells CASSPGQGAGELFF. As DNA, the CDR3 is TGTGCCAGCAGCCCGGGACAGGGAGCCGGGGAGCTGTTTTTT.

The V call is TRBV15, the J call TRBJ2-3; D possibly corresponds to TRBD2 (6 bases). The CDR3 is 15 amino acids. Trimming took off 5 bases at V and 2 bases at J, with 14 bases between the two ends. In germline, CDR1 is LNHNV, CDR2 YYDKDF (reference sequence). The CDR3 is CATSSQGGNTDTQYF. In DNA, the CDR3 is TGTGCCACCAGCTCCCAGGGAGGAAACACAGATACGCAGTATTTT.

J is TRBJ2-7 and V is TRBV5-1; 7 nucleotides match TRBD1. Germline assignment: CDR1 SGHRS and CDR2 YFSETQ. After removal of 4 bases from V and 5 bases from J, the junction contained 9 bases not matched to a gene. The CDR3 is 14 amino acids. The CDR3: CASSTRQGMNEQYF. The CDR3 bases are TGCGCCAGCAGCACCCGACAGGGTATGAACGAGCAGTACTTC.

The chain combines TRBV20-1 with TRBJ2-1, with 8 bases identical to TRBD2. The CDR3 extends over 15 amino acids. Germline V gives CDR1 DFQATT, CDR2 SNEGSKA (reference sequence). Trimming cost V 0 bases and J 6 bases; bases outside gene matches: 7. The CDR3 protein is CSARDPRGGRNEQFF. In DNA form, the CDR3 reads TGCAGTGCTAGAGATCCTCGGGGGGGCCGCAATGAGCAGTTCTTC.

DNA for the CDR3: TGTGCCAGCAGAAGTCTTATCGGCGCGCAGGGTAGTGGGGAGACCCAGTACTTC. Its translation: CASRSLIGAQGSGETQYF. The rearrangement joins TRBV6-1 to TRBJ2-5, with TRBD1 as a possible D gene (5 bases). The V end lost 6 bases, the J end lost 5 bases, and 28 bases lay between the germline ends. This CDR3 is 18 amino acids long. From germline, CDR1 is MNHNS and CDR2 SASEGT.

The rearrangement uses TRBV12-3 or TRBV12-4 and TRBJ2-5; D gene unclear. CDR3 length equals 14 residues. V dropped 4 bases and J dropped 1 base, with 10 bases sitting between them. The CDR3 loop reads CASSSTRVQETQYF. The CDR3 bases are TGTGCCAGCAGTTCGACCAGAGTCCAAGAGACCCAGTACTTC.

This clonotype occurred many times. The chain has TRBV6-4 and TRBJ2-7, with TRBD1 matching over 9 bases. From germline, CDR1 is MRHNA and CDR2 SNTAGT. V was clipped by 8 bases and J by 5 bases; unmatched bases: 19. The CDR3 consists of 17 residues. The CDR3 region has the DNA TGTGCCAGCCGGAGGACGGGGACAGGGAAGAGGGCCCACGAGCAGTACGTC. It codes for CASRRTGTGKRAHEQYV.

This clonotype occurred many times. The rearrangement uses TRBV5-1 and TRBJ1-1, with TRBD1 identical over 8 bases. CDR1 SGHRS and CDR2 YFSETQ come from the germline V gene. V gave up 2 bases and J gave up 0 bases; unmatched junction bases: 12. The CDR3 is 18 amino acids. Here the CDR3 reads CASSLGPGGSGMNTEAFF. DNA for the CDR3: TGCGCCAGCAGCTTAGGGCCAGGGGGCTCGGGCATGAACACTGAAGCTTTCTTT.

The chain combines TRBV12-3 or TRBV12-4 with TRBJ1-5; 7 bases fit TRBD1. The junction had 13 bases not matched to a gene; V was cut back by 4 bases and J by 7 bases. The length of the CDR3 is 16 residues. CDR3 sequence: CASSSGERDRAQPQHF. The CDR3 DNA sequence: TGTGCCAGCAGTTCGGGGGAGCGAGACAGGGCCCAGCCCCAGCATTTT.

There are many counts of this clonotype. The chain uses TRBV12-3 or TRBV12-4 and TRBJ2-3; D uncertain. This CDR3 comprises 11 residues. V lost 7 bases to trimming and J lost 5 bases, with 7 bases between them. CDR3: CASTKVDTQYF. CDR3 sequence (DNA): TGTGCCAGCACCAAGGTAGATACGCAGTATTTT.

The rearrangement joins TRBV12-3 or TRBV12-4 to TRBJ2-3; tentatively, D is TRBD1 or TRBD2 (7 bases each). Trimming cost V 6 bases and J 2 bases, with 15 bases left between them. The CDR3 covers 15 residues. CDR3 sequence reads: CASSKTGRDTDTQYF. CDR3 in DNA: TGTGCCAGCAGCAAGACAGGGAGGGACACAGATACGCAGTATTTT.

This clonotype was observed a few times. The J gene is TRBJ1-1, the V gene TRBV12-3 or TRBV12-4; TRBD1 matches 9 bases. V trimming: 4 bases; J trimming: 0 bases; junction bases outside the gene matches: 3. The CDR3 has 15 residues. CDR3 loop: CASSSYRGLNTEAFF. CDR3 coding DNA: TGTGCCAGCAGTTCGTACAGGGGGCTGAACACTGAAGCTTTCTTT.

The sample holds a few counts of this clonotype. The J gene is TRBJ2-3, the V gene TRBV27, with a tentative D call TRBD1 (5 bases). Trimming removed 7 bases at V and 3 bases at J, with 20 bases between. The CDR3 has 16 residues. Germline assignment: CDR1 MNHEY and CDR2 SMNVEV (reference sequence). CDR3 amino acids: CASTFRGRATTDTQYF. Here the CDR3 DNA reads TGTGCCAGCACGTTTAGGGGCAGGGCAACTACAGATACGCAGTATTTT.

In regard to this clonotype: A much larger clone lies a single base off, so this may be a read error. V usage is TRBV9 and J usage is TRBJ2-1, with D uncertain. The CDR3 sequence is 18 residues long. Germline-derived CDR1 and CDR2 are SGDLS and YYNGEE. CDR3 bases: TGTGACAGCAGCACCAATCCTTCAATAACTCCGTCCCAAGATGAGCAGTTCTTC. Translated, it gives CDSSTNPSITPSQDEQFF.

Only one count was recorded for this clonotype. The rearrangement links TRBV6-5 to TRBJ1-5; D is ambiguous. Trimming took 0 bases from V and 5 from J, leaving 8 bases between them. Germline V gene sequence: CDR1 MNHEY, CDR2 SVGAGI. The CDR3 runs to 14 residues. The CDR3 protein is CASSYSIKDQPQHF. CDR3 bases: TGTGCCAGCAGTTACTCGATCAAGGATCAGCCCCAGCATTTT.

This clonotype was seen a few times. CDR3 loop: CSASRDWPYNEQFF. The CDR3 region has the DNA TGCAGTGCTAGCCGGGACTGGCCCTACAATGAGCAGTTCTTC. This rearrangement joins TRBV20-1 to TRBJ2-1; maybe TRBD2 (6 bases). Germline V CDR1 and CDR2: DFQATT, SNEGSKA (reference sequence). The V and J ends lost 3 bases and 2 bases respectively, with 11 bases between them. The CDR3 loop spans 14 amino acids.

The chain links TRBV7-9 to TRBJ2-3, with 8 bases lining up with TRBD1. Germline V lookup: CDR1 SEHNR, CDR2 FQNEAQ (reference sequence). This CDR3 contains 15 residues. The ends lost 2 bases at V and 5 bases at J; junction bases unmatched: 6. The chain's CDR3 is CASSLFRTGRDTQYF. The CDR3 DNA reads as TGTGCCAGCAGCTTATTTCGGACAGGGCGAGATACGCAGTATTTT.

The chain uses TRBV13 and TRBJ2-7; D might be TRBD1 (6 bases). Germline V gene data show CDR1 as PRHDT and CDR2 as FYEKMQ (reference sequence). Between the trimmed V and J ends, which lost 5 bases and 4 bases, there was a span of 15 bases. CDR3 size: 14 residues. CDR3 bases: TGTGCCAGCAGCCCCAGAGGGGGTGGATACGAGCAGTACTTC. Its translation is CASSPRGGGYEQYF.

V is TRBV6-4 and J is TRBJ2-1; 7 bases line up with TRBD2. Germline V gene sequence: CDR1 MRHNA, CDR2 SNTAGT. J was trimmed by 7 bases and V by 5 bases; bases with no gene match: 14. The CDR3 length is 16 residues. CDR3 region: CASSPLGGGMGNEQFF. The CDR3 DNA is TGTGCCAGCAGTCCCCTGGGGGGGGGGATGGGGAATGAGCAGTTCTTC.

V is TRBV7-9 and J is TRBJ2-7, with D tentatively TRBD1 or TRBD2 (5 bases each). Trimming took 5 bases from V and 3 from J, leaving 14 bases between them. The V gene's germline CDR1 is SEHNR and CDR2 FQNEAQ (reference sequence). The CDR3 spans 14 residues. CDR3 DNA: TGTGCCAGCAGCCTAGGGACGGATAGCTACGAGCAGTACTTC. It specifies CASSLGTDSYEQYF.

This clonotype was recorded a few times. The chain is built from TRBV20-1 and TRBJ1-2, with D perhaps matching TRBD1 (6 bases). Germline V lookup: CDR1 DFQATT, CDR2 SNEGSKA (reference sequence). Trimming took 8 bases from V and 5 from J, leaving 12 bases between them. This CDR3 has 11 amino acids. CDR3 DNA sequence: TGCAGTCAAAGACAGGTTTATGGCTACACCTTC. It specifies CSQRQVYGYTF.